This T cell receptor beta chain emerged from a study of blood T cell repertoires in COVID-19. Authors' data handling: Using reference gene primer amplification, nucleated cell counts were estimated. Here immunoSEQ multiplex PCR was the method, and the copy in TCRdb shows in-frame clones only, minus some. The D gene and trimming were derived from the DNA, and the V and J assignments and clone size from that table. The sample contains 60,000 to 70,000 clones, 65% to 90% of which appear only once. This CDR3 contains 15 residues. The germline V gene encodes CDR1 SNHLY and CDR2 FYNNEI. V dropped 8 bases and J dropped 3 bases, with 17 bases sitting between them.

The source material was peripheral blood. V usage is TRBV2 and J usage is TRBJ2-1; D is perhaps TRBD2 (6 bases). This receptor was identified in a man older than 75 with acute or convalescent COVID-19. The CDR3 DNA sequence: TGTGCCAGCCTCCCCGCGGGGACCTTCTACAATGAGCAGTTCTTC. Its translation is CASLPAGTFYNEQFF. The whole variable domain, filled in from reference TRBV2 and TRBJ2-1, reads EPEVTQTPSHQVTQMGQEVILRCVPISNHLYFYWYRQILGQKVEFLVSFYNNEISEKSEIFDDQFSVERPDGSNFTLKIRSTKLEDSAMYFCASLPAGTFYNEQFFGPGTRLTVL.